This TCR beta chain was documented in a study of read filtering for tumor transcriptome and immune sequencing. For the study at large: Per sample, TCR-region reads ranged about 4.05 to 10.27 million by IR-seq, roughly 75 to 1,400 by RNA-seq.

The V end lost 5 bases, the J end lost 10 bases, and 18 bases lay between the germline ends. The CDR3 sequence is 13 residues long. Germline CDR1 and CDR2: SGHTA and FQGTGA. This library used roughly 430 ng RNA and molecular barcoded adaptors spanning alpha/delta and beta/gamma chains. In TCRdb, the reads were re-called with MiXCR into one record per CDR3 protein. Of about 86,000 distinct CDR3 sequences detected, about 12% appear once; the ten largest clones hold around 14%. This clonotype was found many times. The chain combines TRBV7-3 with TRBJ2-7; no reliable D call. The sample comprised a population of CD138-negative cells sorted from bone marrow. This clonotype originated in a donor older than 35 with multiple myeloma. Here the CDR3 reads CASSPTPEGFQYF. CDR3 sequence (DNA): TGTGCCAGCAGCCCGACCCCAGAAGGGTTCCAGTACTTC.